Listed below are T cell receptor beta chains from one sample, sequenced in a study of Graves' ophthalmopathy and Graves' hyperthyroidism. TCRdb re-derived calls from the multiplex PCR reads in MiXCR, one entry per CDR3 protein. The sample has 350,000 to 450,000 distinct CDR3 sequences, about 17% seen once. What was sequenced was peripheral blood. The receptor set was obtained from a woman aged 18-29 years with Graves' ophthalmopathy. Each CDR3 is given with its conserved first and last residue. The order of the fields is J gene, D gene, V gene, clone size, CDR3 protein, CDR3 DNA. A D gene is named only where the DNA matches it firmly. Clone size appears in some rows only: once, few, many, or a class for an expanded clone.

j_gene: TRBJ2-5; d_gene: TRBD2; v_gene: TRBV6-1; abundance: many; CDR3aa: CASMNSGRGETQYF; CDR3nt: TGTGCCAGCATGAATAGCGGGAGAGGTGAGACCCAGTACTTC
j_gene: TRBJ1-1; d_gene: NA; v_gene: TRBV28; abundance: many; CDR3aa: CASSLGPGPLHTEAFF; CDR3nt: TGTGCCAGCAGTTTAGGACCAGGCCCTCTTCACACTGAAGCTTTCTTT
j_gene: TRBJ2-4; d_gene: NA; v_gene: TRBV7-8; abundance: NA; CDR3aa: CASSNNEQINIQYF; CDR3nt: TGTGCCAGCAGCAATAACGAACAGATAAACATTCAGTACTTC
j_gene: TRBJ1-1; d_gene: NA; v_gene: TRBV29-1; abundance: many; CDR3aa: CSAQVGTEAFF; CDR3nt: TGCAGCGCTCAGGTTGGAACTGAAGCTTTCTTT
j_gene: TRBJ1-2; d_gene: NA; v_gene: TRBV28; abundance: NA; CDR3aa: CASSGRLGYTF; CDR3nt: TGTGCCAGCAGTGGTCGGCTTGGCTACACCTTC
j_gene: TRBJ1-6; d_gene: NA; v_gene: TRBV3-1; abundance: few; CDR3aa: CASSDALSLHF; CDR3nt: TGTGCCAGCAGCGACGCCCTATCCCTCCACTTT
j_gene: TRBJ2-1; d_gene: NA; v_gene: TRBV5-1; abundance: many; CDR3aa: CASSLHNEQFF; CDR3nt: TGCGCCAGCAGCCTCCACAATGAGCAGTTCTTC
j_gene: TRBJ2-5; d_gene: NA; v_gene: TRBV11-2; abundance: many; CDR3aa: CASSTGTPQETQYF; CDR3nt: TGTGCCAGCAGCACCGGGACTCCCCAAGAGACCCAGTACTTC
j_gene: TRBJ2-7; d_gene: TRBD1; v_gene: TRBV5-1; abundance: many; CDR3aa: CASSLGTGGDSYEQYF; CDR3nt: TGCGCCAGCAGCTTGGGGACAGGGGGGGACTCTTACGAGCAGTACTTC
j_gene: TRBJ2-5; d_gene: NA; v_gene: TRBV20-1; abundance: many; CDR3aa: CLCQGGDRETQYF; CDR3nt: TGCTTATGCCAGGGGGGTGACCGAGAGACCCAGTACTTC
j_gene: TRBJ1-5; d_gene: TRBD1; v_gene: TRBV2; abundance: many; CDR3aa: CASSGDREQPQHF; CDR3nt: TGTGCCAGCAGTGGGGACAGGGAACAGCCCCAGCATTTT
j_gene: TRBJ2-7; d_gene: NA; v_gene: TRBV30; abundance: many; CDR3aa: CAWSKAHEQYF; CDR3nt: TGTGCCTGGAGTAAGGCCCACGAGCAGTACTTC
j_gene: TRBJ2-7; d_gene: NA; v_gene: TRBV5-1; abundance: many; CDR3aa: CASSGEGVYEQYF; CDR3nt: TGCGCCAGCAGCGGAGAAGGTGTTTACGAGCAGTACTTC
j_gene: TRBJ1-6; d_gene: NA; v_gene: TRBV28; abundance: many; CDR3aa: CASSTRQSPLHF; CDR3nt: TGTGCCAGCAGTACACGACAGTCACCCCTCCACTTT
j_gene: TRBJ1-2; d_gene: NA; v_gene: TRBV2; abundance: many; CDR3aa: CASSDLDRTGNYGYTF; CDR3nt: TGTGCCAGCAGTGATCTTGACAGGACCGGCAACTATGGCTACACCTTC
j_gene: TRBJ1-1; d_gene: NA; v_gene: TRBV7-8; abundance: many; CDR3aa: CASSPTGLMNTEAFF; CDR3nt: TGTGCCAGCAGCCCGACGGGACTGATGAACACTGAAGCTTTCTTT
j_gene: TRBJ1-1; d_gene: TRBD1; v_gene: TRBV3-1; abundance: many; CDR3aa: CASSQGQGRSEAFF; CDR3nt: TGTGCCAGCAGCCAAGGACAGGGGAGGTCTGAAGCTTTCTTT
j_gene: TRBJ1-3; d_gene: NA; v_gene: TRBV7-9; abundance: NA; CDR3aa: CASRPASGNTIYF; CDR3nt: TGTGCCAGCAGGCCAGCCTCTGGAAACACCATATATTTT
j_gene: TRBJ2-2; d_gene: NA; v_gene: TRBV30; abundance: many; CDR3aa: CAWNDVAGAGELFF; CDR3nt: TGTGCCTGGAACGATGTGGCCGGGGCCGGGGAGCTGTTTTTT
j_gene: TRBJ2-2; d_gene: TRBD2; v_gene: TRBV20-1; abundance: many; CDR3aa: CSAGGLAGAGGELFF; CDR3nt: TGCAGTGCTGGAGGACTAGCGGGGGCGGGGGGGGAGCTGTTTTTT
j_gene: TRBJ2-2; d_gene: NA; v_gene: TRBV11-2; abundance: many; CDR3aa: CASSPNLGHNTGELFF; CDR3nt: TGTGCCAGCAGCCCCAACCTGGGACATAACACCGGGGAGCTGTTTTTT
j_gene: TRBJ1-1; d_gene: TRBD1; v_gene: TRBV20-1; abundance: many; CDR3aa: CSASNRGGTEAFF; CDR3nt: TGCAGTGCTAGCAACAGGGGAGGCACTGAAGCTTTCTTT
j_gene: TRBJ1-2; d_gene: NA; v_gene: TRBV28; abundance: many; CDR3aa: CASSLGWGLWGYTF; CDR3nt: TGTGCCAGCAGTTTAGGCTGGGGGCTTTGGGGCTACACCTTC
j_gene: TRBJ2-7; d_gene: TRBD2; v_gene: TRBV7-9; abundance: few; CDR3aa: CASRAGGLSYEQYF; CDR3nt: TGTGCCAGCAGGGCGGGGGGCCTCTCCTACGAGCAGTACTTC
j_gene: TRBJ2-7; d_gene: TRBD2; v_gene: TRBV6-1; abundance: NA; CDR3aa: CASRQGLAGDEQYF; CDR3nt: TGTGCCAGCAGGCAGGGACTAGCGGGAGACGAGCAGTACTTC
j_gene: TRBJ2-3; d_gene: TRBD2; v_gene: TRBV27; abundance: many; CDR3aa: CASSPPGLALTDTQYF; CDR3nt: TGTGCCAGCAGTCCACCGGGACTAGCGTTAACAGATACGCAGTATTTT
j_gene: TRBJ2-5; d_gene: TRBD2; v_gene: TRBV28; abundance: many; CDR3aa: CASSSVPGGQETQYF; CDR3nt: TGTGCCAGCAGTTCCGTTCCGGGGGGACAAGAGACCCAGTACTTC
j_gene: TRBJ2-4; d_gene: TRBD1; v_gene: TRBV5-1; abundance: many; CDR3aa: CASSLGQGAKNIQYF; CDR3nt: TGCGCCAGCAGCTTGGGACAGGGGGCCAAAAACATTCAGTACTTC
j_gene: TRBJ2-6; d_gene: TRBD1; v_gene: TRBV5-1; abundance: many; CDR3aa: CASSLDPTGAGANVLTF; CDR3nt: TGCGCCAGCAGCTTGGACCCTACAGGGGCTGGGGCCAACGTCCTGACTTTC
j_gene: TRBJ1-5; d_gene: NA; v_gene: TRBV20-1; abundance: many; CDR3aa: CSAHTEIGQPQHF; CDR3nt: TGCAGTGCTCATACAGAGATAGGTCAGCCCCAGCATTTT